These 20 T cell receptor beta chains originate from one sample sequenced in a study of blood T cell repertoires in COVID-19. Sequencing was performed with immunoSEQ multiplex PCR; in TCRdb, only in-frame clones are kept and a portion is missing. The sample lists about 230,000 clones; just under 90% were seen once. Sequencing was performed on PBMCs or T cells enriched from blood (not recorded which). Receptors originate from a woman in her twenties or thirties with acute COVID-19.

The chain couples TRBV30 to TRBJ1-2; possible D gene TRBD1, 5 bases. This CDR3 comprises 15 residues. The germline V gene has CDR1 GTSNPN and CDR2 SVGIG (reference sequence). V was clipped by 4 bases and J by 0 bases, with 15 bases between them. In DNA, the CDR3 is TGTGCCTGGACTAAGATAAGGGGCGCTAACTATGGCTACACCTTC. Protein sequence: CAWTKIRGANYGYTF.

V gene TRBV29-1 combines with J gene TRBJ1-2; D perhaps matches TRBD1 (5 bases). The CDR3 consists of 9 residues. Germline V gene sequence: CDR1 SQVTM, CDR2 ANQGSEA. V was shortened by 5 bases and J by 12 bases, with 10 bases between the two germline ends. The CDR3 DNA reads as TGCAGCGTTCTGGAGGGGAACACCTTC. Protein product: CSVLEGNTF.

J is TRBJ2-1 and V is TRBV4-1, with TRBD2 identical over 8 bases. This CDR3 has 16 residues. Germline V lookup: CDR1 MGHRA, CDR2 YSYEKL. Trimming took 3 bases from V and 6 from J; bases not matched to a gene: 10. CDR3 amino acids: CASSHPPRGGSNEQFF. For the CDR3, the DNA is TGCGCCAGCAGCCATCCCCCTCGGGGGGGGTCCAATGAGCAGTTCTTC.

This clone was detected once. The chain is built from TRBV6-5 and TRBJ1-2; weak D call: TRBD1 (6 bases). The CDR3 consists of 15 residues. Looked up from germline, CDR1 is MNHEY and CDR2 is SVGAGI. V was cut by 6 bases and J by 5 bases, with 19 bases left in between. The CDR3 nucleotides read TGTGCCAGCAGGAAATACAGGGACGGAGGATATGGCTACACCTTC. It encodes CASRKYRDGGYGYTF.

The chain couples TRBV4-3 to TRBJ1-6; D uncertain. Germline assignment: CDR1 LGHNA and CDR2 YSLEER. V lost 0 bases and J 8 bases, leaving 5 bases between the germline ends. The CDR3 is 13 amino acids. The CDR3 spells CASSQDQDSPLHF. CDR3 coding DNA: TGCGCCAGCAGCCAAGATCAGGATTCACCCCTCCACTTT.

The V and J genes are TRBV5-8 and TRBJ2-5; TRBD1 might be the D (6 bases). V lost 4 bases, J lost 2 bases, and 15 bases lay in between. This CDR3 is built from 15 residues. Germline loops: CDR1 SGHTS, CDR2 YDEGEE. CDR3 sequence (DNA): TGTGCCAGCAGCGCCCCGATAGGGGGTCAAGAGACCCAGTACTTC. This translates into CASSAPIGGQETQYF.

The V and J genes are TRBV9 and TRBJ2-7; 8 positions match TRBD1. Germline assignment: CDR1 SGDLS and CDR2 YYNGEE. J gave up 0 bases and V 3 bases, and 2 bases lay outside the gene matches. CDR3 length equals 14 residues. The CDR3 spells CASSGQGASYEQYF. CDR3 DNA: TGTGCCAGCAGCGGCCAGGGGGCCTCCTACGAGCAGTACTTC.

This clone was seen only once. V and J are TRBV7-2 and TRBJ1-6; no firm D call. With 3 bases removed from V and 8 bases from J, the gap between germline ends came to 5 bases. CDR3 length: 12 amino acids. Per the germline V gene, CDR1 is SGHTA and CDR2 is FQGNSA. The CDR3 DNA follows: TGTGCCAGCAGCTTGGCGGATTCACCCCTCCACTTT. This codes for CASSLADSPLHF.

The rearrangement uses TRBV4-1 and TRBJ2-7; D gene unclear. Germline V gene sequence: CDR1 MGHRA, CDR2 YSYEKL. The CDR3 extends over 18 amino acids. The ends were cut back, 2 bases at V and 2 bases at J, with 22 bases in the middle. The CDR3 nucleotides are TGCGCCAGCAGCCAATCACCCCGGAACCAGGCTATCACCTACGAGCAGTACTTC. Its protein is CASSQSPRNQAITYEQYF.

This clone was seen a handful of times. Other DNA sequences within the sample encode an identical CDR3. The gene calls are TRBV18 and TRBJ1-4; 7 bases are a match to TRBD1. Germline V lookup: CDR1 KGHSH, CDR2 LQKENI. V lost 4 bases to trimming and J lost 0 bases; unmatched junction nucleotides: 2. The CDR3 is 15 amino acids. CDR3 in amino acids: CASSLGQSTNEKLFF. The DNA for the CDR3 is TGTGCCAGCTCACTGGGACAGTCAACTAATGAAAAACTGTTTTTT.

This clone was seen only once. J is TRBJ2-1 and V is TRBV4-1, with 10 nucleotides matching TRBD1. The CDR3 extends over 17 amino acids. Germline CDR1 reads MGHRA; CDR2 reads YSYEKL. V lost 0 bases to trimming and J lost 6 bases; unmatched junction nucleotides: 8. The CDR3: CASSQDRRTGGFNEQFF. The CDR3 nucleotides are TGCGCCAGCAGCCAAGATCGGAGGACAGGGGGTTTCAATGAGCAGTTCTTC.

The chain is built from TRBV3-1 (or the pseudogene TRBV3-2) and TRBJ1-2; tentative D call: TRBD1 (5 bases). The ends were cut back, 4 bases at V and 4 bases at J, with 13 bases in the middle. The CDR3 covers 14 residues. Germline V gene data show CDR1 as LGHDT and CDR2 as YNNKEL (reference sequence). The CDR3 loop is CASSPGGGSYGYTF. CDR3 DNA: TGTGCCAGCAGCCCCGGGGGGGGAAGCTATGGCTACACCTTC.

The chain has TRBV19 and TRBJ1-6; no reliable D call. Between the trimmed V and J ends, which lost 3 bases and 0 bases, there was a span of 9 bases. Germline V lookup: CDR1 LNHDA, CDR2 SQIVND (reference sequence). This CDR3 comprises 16 residues. The CDR3 coding sequence is TGTGCCAGTAGTATCCAGGCAAGCTCCTATAATTCACCCCTCCACTTT. Its protein is CASSIQASSYNSPLHF.

The genes are TRBV4-1 and TRBJ1-2; D possibly corresponds to TRBD1 (5 bases). The CDR3 consists of 14 residues. Trimming removed 4 bases at V and 6 bases at J, with 15 bases between. The V gene's germline CDR1 is MGHRA and CDR2 YSYEKL. As DNA, the CDR3 is TGCGCCAGCAGCCCTCCCGGGAGGGGACATGGCTACACCTTC. Translated: CASSPPGRGHGYTF.

The chain recombines TRBV19 with TRBJ1-5; TRBD1 aligns across 7 bases. The CDR3 runs 14 residues. The V gene end was trimmed by 7 bases and the J gene end by 6 bases; junction bases not matched to a gene: 9. Germline lookup yields CDR1 LNHDA and CDR2 SQIVND (reference sequence). CDR3 nucleotide sequence: TGTGCCAGTAATCCCGACAGGGCAGGTCAGCCCCAGCATTTT. It specifies CASNPDRAGQPQHF. Combining the CDR3 with reference TRBV19 and TRBJ1-5 gives the whole variable domain DGGITQSPKYLFRKEGQNVTLSCEQNLNHDAMYWYRQDPGQGLRLIYYSQIVNDFQKGDIAEGYSVSREKKESFPLTVTSAQKNPTAFYLCASNPDRAGQPQHFGDGTRLSIL.

The chain recombines TRBV30 with TRBJ1-1; tentative D call: TRBD1 (5 bases). The V end was cut by 3 bases, the J end by 4 bases, with 15 bases between. The CDR3 length is 14 residues. CDR1 is GTSNPN, CDR2 SVGIG, per germline (reference sequence). CDR3 bases: TGTGCCTGGAGCCTCGCAGGGATGGGCACTGAAGCTTTCTTT. Protein: CAWSLAGMGTEAFF.

The rearrangement joins TRBV11-3 to TRBJ2-5; TRBD1 aligns across 9 bases. The V and J ends lost 5 bases and 1 base, in that order; junction bases with no gene match: 5. Looked up from germline, CDR1 is SGHNT and CDR2 is YENEEA. The CDR3 totals 15 residues. As DNA, the CDR3 is TGTGCCAGCAGCCTCGGGGGACAGGGCCAAGAGACCCAGTACTTC. It is translated as CASSLGGQGQETQYF.

The gene calls are TRBV10-1 and TRBJ2-2; 12 nucleotides agree with TRBD2. Germline-derived CDR1 and CDR2 are WNHNN and SYGVQD (reference sequence). CDR3 length equals 17 residues. Germline trimming cut 3 bases from V and 7 bases from J; bases unmatched to any gene: 9. Here the CDR3 reads CASSDGLAGGPIGELFF. DNA for the CDR3: TGCGCCAGCAGTGACGGGCTAGCGGGGGGGCCAATCGGGGAGCTGTTTTTT.

The chain carries TRBV25-1 and TRBJ2-7; 9 bases fit TRBD1. CDR1 and CDR2 from the germline V gene are MGHDK and SYGVNS. After removal of 6 bases from V and 5 bases from J, the junction contained 11 bases not matched to a gene. The CDR3 is 15 amino acids. The CDR3 DNA sequence: TGTGCCAGCAGCCTCCTCCGGACAGGGGACAACGAGCAGTACTTC. Protein product: CASSLLRTGDNEQYF.

The chain carries TRBV21-1 and TRBJ2-1; the D call of TRBD1 is as the table states it, not checked on the DNA. TRBV21-1 is assigned pseudogene status. This CDR3 is 18 amino acids long. CDR3 bases: TGTGCCAGCAGCAAACCGACAAACGACGTGAGCTCCTACAATGAGCAGTTCTTC. The encoded protein is CASSKPTNDVSSYNEQFF.